These 29 T cell receptor beta chains share one sample of origin, sequenced in a study of blood T cell repertoires in COVID-19. Profiled with immunoSEQ multiplex PCR; TCRdb holds only in-frame clones, not every one. This sample has about 180,000 clones; approximately 86% occur once, and the top ten carry 2.5% to 3.5%. The source material was peripheral blood. These receptor sequences come from a woman in her twenties or thirties with active or convalescent COVID-19.

The chain links TRBV13 to TRBJ2-5; D unclear. The CDR3 runs to 12 residues. V gave up 0 bases and J gave up 5 bases, with 4 bases separating them. The germline V gene encodes CDR1 PRHDT and CDR2 FYEKMQ (reference sequence). The CDR3 here is CASSLGEETQYF. The DNA for the CDR3 is TGTGCCAGCAGCTTAGGAGAGGAGACCCAGTACTTC.

CDR3 sequence reads: CASGPGQGASPLHF. In nucleotides, the CDR3 is TGTGCTAGTGGCCCGGGGCAGGGGGCATCACCCCTCCACTTT. This chain joins TRBV12-5 and TRBJ1-6; 8 bases match TRBD1. The germline V gene encodes CDR1 LGHNT and CDR2 FRNRAP. This CDR3 contains 14 residues. V dropped 6 bases and J dropped 10; count of bases not matched to a gene: 8.

This chain uses TRBV27 with TRBJ1-1, with TRBD1 matching over 8 bases. CDR1 and CDR2 (germline): MNHEY, SMNVEV (reference sequence). The CDR3 length is 16 residues. V trimming: 2 bases; J trimming: 0 bases; junction bases outside the gene matches: 5. In nucleotides, the CDR3 is TGTGCCAGCAGTTTAGCCTGGACAGGGTTGAACACTGAAGCTTTCTTT. This sequence encodes CASSLAWTGLNTEAFF.

This clone was counted a single time. The gene calls are TRBV28 and TRBJ1-5; 8 bases agree with TRBD1. The V gene end was trimmed by 2 bases and the J gene end by 9 bases; junction bases not matched to a gene: 9. Germline CDR1 MDHEN, CDR2 SYDVKM. The CDR3 is 15 amino acids. DNA for the CDR3: TGTGCCAGCAGTTTAGACAGGGGACGGTCCTCGCCCCAGCATTTT. Its protein is CASSLDRGRSSPQHF.

The rearrangement links TRBV28 to TRBJ1-1, with a tentative D call TRBD1 (5 bases). Germline V CDR1 and CDR2: MDHEN, SYDVKM. Trimming stripped 6 bases from V and 8 bases from J, with 10 bases between. CDR3 size: 11 residues. The CDR3 loop is CASRGRVEAFF. CDR3 coding DNA: TGTGCCAGCAGGGGGCGCGTGGAAGCTTTCTTT.

The chain carries TRBV30 and TRBJ1-1; 7 positions agree with TRBD1. The V gene end was trimmed by 2 bases and the J gene end by 5 bases; junction bases not matched to a gene: 8. Germline assignment: CDR1 GTSNPN and CDR2 SVGIG (reference sequence). The CDR3 contains 14 residues. The CDR3 region is CAWSMTGRGTEAFF. The CDR3 nucleotides read TGTGCCTGGAGTATGACAGGGAGAGGAACTGAAGCTTTCTTT.

This chain links TRBV9 with TRBJ2-1; 8 nucleotides line up with TRBD1. The germline CDR1 and CDR2 sequences are SGDLS and YYNGEE. There are 14 residues in the CDR3. V trimming: 2 bases; J trimming: 8 bases; junction bases outside the gene matches: 6. This chain's CDR3 is CASSVWTGWDEQFF. In DNA form, the CDR3 reads TGTGCCAGCAGCGTGTGGACAGGGTGGGATGAGCAGTTCTTC.

V and J are TRBV6-5 and TRBJ1-6, with a tentative D call TRBD1 (6 bases). Germline-derived CDR1 and CDR2 are MNHEY and SVGAGI. Trimming removed 6 bases from V and 4 bases from J, with 10 bases in between. This CDR3 has 14 amino acids. As DNA, the CDR3 is TGTGCCAGCAGCTACGGACAGTATAATTCACCCCTCCACTTT. It encodes CASSYGQYNSPLHF.

V is TRBV18 and J is TRBJ2-2; 11 bases are shared with TRBD2. CDR3 length equals 14 residues. Germline CDR1 and CDR2: KGHSH and LQKENI. J lost 4 bases, V lost 5 bases, and 0 bases had no gene match. CDR3 in amino acids: CASSGTSGTGELFF. CDR3 DNA: TGTGCCAGCTCAGGGACTAGCGGCACCGGGGAGCTGTTTTTT.

The chain carries TRBV30 and TRBJ1-3; D unresolved. CDR3 length: 15 residues. The V end lost 0 bases, the J end lost 0 bases, and 9 bases lay between the germline ends. CDR1 and CDR2 from the germline V gene are GTSNPN and SVGIG (reference sequence). CDR3 DNA sequence: TGTGCCTGGAGTGTACAAGGGAGCTCTGGAAACACCATATATTTT. Protein product: CAWSVQGSSGNTIYF.

The table lists this clone with a count of one. The chain joins TRBV21-1 to TRBJ1-2. TRBV21-1 is given as a pseudogene. This CDR3 comprises 15 residues. The CDR3: CASSPPSSGGYGYTF. The CDR3 nucleotides are TGTGCCAGCAGCCCCCCTTCCTCGGGGGGCTATGGCTACACCTTC.

The gene calls are TRBV5-6 and TRBJ1-1, with 10 nucleotides matching TRBD1. Unmatched junction bases numbered 4, after V lost 0 bases and J lost 2 bases. The germline V gene encodes CDR1 SGHDT and CDR2 YYEEEE. The CDR3 consists of 16 residues. The chain's CDR3 is CASSLGQGAYNTEAFF. Written as DNA, the CDR3 is TGTGCCAGCAGCTTGGGACAGGGGGCCTACAACACTGAAGCTTTCTTT. The whole variable domain, filled in from reference TRBV5-6 and TRBJ1-1, reads DAGVTQSPTHLIKTRGQQVTLRCSPKSGHDTVSWYQQALGQGPQFIFQYYEEEERQRGNFPDRFSGHQFPNYSSELNVNALLLGDSALYLCASSLGQGAYNTEAFFGQGTRLTVV.

This chain joins TRBV19 and TRBJ1-1; 7 bases fit TRBD1. The germline CDR1 and CDR2 sequences are LNHDA and SQIVND (reference sequence). J was trimmed by 5 bases and V by 5 bases; bases with no gene match: 17. The CDR3 spans 17 residues. Written as DNA, the CDR3 is TGTGCCAGTAGTCCCATTTTGGGCGCAGGGGGACGGACTGAAGCTTTCTTT. Translated, it gives CASSPILGAGGRTEAFF.

The chain has TRBV24-1 and TRBJ1-1; D gene unclear. The V and J ends lost 12 bases and 1 base respectively, with 14 bases between them. The germline gives CDR1 KGHDR, CDR2 SFDVKD. CDR3 length: 13 amino acids. The DNA for the CDR3 is TGTGCCCCTTCCGCGGGGTCGAACACTGAAGCTTTCTTT. It codes for CAPSAGSNTEAFF.

Ten or more counts support this clone. J is TRBJ1-2 and V is TRBV19; D may be TRBD1 (5 bases). The CDR3 is 15 residues long. The germline V gene encodes CDR1 LNHDA and CDR2 SQIVND (reference sequence). Trimming shortened V by 6 bases and J by 2 bases, and 16 bases separated the two germline ends. This chain's CDR3 is CASRDVGGSNYGYTF. The CDR3 DNA follows: TGTGCCAGTAGGGACGTCGGGGGGAGCAACTATGGCTACACCTTC. The whole variable domain, filled in from reference TRBV19 and TRBJ1-2, reads DGGITQSPKYLFRKEGQNVTLSCEQNLNHDAMYWYRQDPGQGLRLIYYSQIVNDFQKGDIAEGYSVSREKKESFPLTVTSAQKNPTAFYLCASRDVGGSNYGYTFGSGTRLTVV.

This chain uses TRBV11-2 with TRBJ2-7; 11 bases match TRBD2. Per germline, CDR1 SGHAT and CDR2 FQNNGV. V lost 5 bases to trimming and J lost 5 bases; unmatched junction nucleotides: 5. This CDR3 has 14 amino acids. The CDR3 bases are TGTGCCAGCAGCAATGAACTAGCGGGAGACGAGCAGTACTTC. Protein sequence: CASSNELAGDEQYF.

V gene TRBV7-9 combines with J gene TRBJ1-2, with a possible D match to TRBD1 (5 bases). V was trimmed by 3 bases and J by 8 bases, leaving 22 bases between them. Per the germline V gene, CDR1 is SEHNR and CDR2 is FQNEAQ (reference sequence). The CDR3 spans 16 residues. CDR3 loop: CASSLGLDPAGRGYTF. CDR3 bases: TGTGCCAGCAGCTTGGGGTTAGACCCCGCAGGGCGAGGCTACACCTTC.

The rearrangement uses TRBV7-9 and TRBJ1-2, with D perhaps matching TRBD1 (5 bases). This CDR3 has 12 amino acids. The ends were cut back, 5 bases at V and 8 bases at J, with 12 bases in the middle. CDR1 SEHNR and CDR2 FQNEAQ come from the germline V gene (reference sequence). CDR3 bases: TGTGCCAGCAGCCAGACAGAATGGGGCTACACCTTC. Protein sequence: CASSQTEWGYTF.

The chain is built from TRBV4-1 and TRBJ1-6, with TRBD1 as a possible D gene (5 bases). The CDR3 is 20 amino acids. Germline CDR1 MGHRA, CDR2 YSYEKL. V was trimmed by 2 bases and J by 9 bases, leaving 29 bases between them. The CDR3 is CASSQFSFSGTGRSASPLHF. The CDR3 nucleotides are TGCGCCAGCAGCCAATTTTCGTTTTCCGGGACTGGAAGGTCGGCTTCACCCCTCCACTTT.

The CDR3: CASIRDRNTDTQYF. As DNA, the CDR3 is TGCGCCAGCATTCGGGACAGGAACACAGATACGCAGTATTTT. The chain couples TRBV5-1 to TRBJ2-3; 8 bases match TRBD1. This CDR3 is built from 14 residues. V was pared by 6 bases and J by 2 bases, with 5 bases of the junction left unmatched. Germline CDR1 is SGHRS and CDR2 is YFSETQ.

The chain is built from TRBV4-1 and TRBJ2-4; tentatively, D is TRBD2 (5 bases). The CDR3 sequence is 17 residues long. V was pared by 3 bases and J by 8 bases, with 23 bases between. The germline V gene encodes CDR1 MGHRA and CDR2 YSYEKL. CDR3 sequence: CASSHLFRLPGEYIQYF. In DNA form, the CDR3 reads TGCGCCAGCAGCCACCTGTTCCGACTCCCTGGGGAGTACATTCAGTACTTC.

This chain uses TRBV5-4 with TRBJ1-3; D unresolved. Trimming removed 0 bases at V and 4 bases at J, with 11 bases between. Germline-derived CDR1 and CDR2 are SGHNT and YYREEE (reference sequence). The CDR3 has 15 residues. Written as DNA, the CDR3 is TGTGCCAGCAGCTTGGGGTCGGTAGTAGGAAACACCATATATTTT. Its protein product is CASSLGSVVGNTIYF. Combining the CDR3 with reference TRBV5-4 and TRBJ1-3 gives the whole variable domain ETGVTQSPTHLIKTRGQQVTLRCSSQSGHNTVSWYQQALGQGPQFIFQYYREEENGRGNFPPRFSGLQFPNYSSELNVNALELDDSALYLCASSLGSVVGNTIYFGEGSWLTVV.

This chain joins TRBV7-9 and TRBJ1-2; D is ambiguous. The germline CDR1 and CDR2 sequences are SEHNR and FQNEAQ (reference sequence). CDR3 length: 13 amino acids. With 5 bases removed from V and 4 bases from J, the gap between germline ends came to 11 bases. For the CDR3, the DNA is TGTGCCAGCAGCCCACCGGGTCCCTATGGCTACACCTTC. It yields the protein CASSPPGPYGYTF. The whole variable domain, remainder taken from reference TRBV7-9 and TRBJ1-2, is DTGVSQNPRHKITKRGQNVTFRCDPISEHNRLYWYRQTLGQGPEFLTYFQNEAQLEKSRLLSDRFSAERPKGSFSTLEIQRTEQGDSAMYLCASSPPGPYGYTFGSGTRLTVV.

The chain recombines TRBV18 with TRBJ1-1, with D possibly TRBD1 on 6 matching bases. V lost 3 bases and J 2 bases, leaving 13 bases between the germline ends. The length of the CDR3 is 15 residues. The germline gives CDR1 KGHSH, CDR2 LQKENI. Here the CDR3 DNA reads TGTGCCAGCTCACCCTCGACAGGTCCCAACACTGAAGCTTTCTTT. It encodes CASSPSTGPNTEAFF.

The chain uses TRBV14 and TRBJ1-2, with D possibly TRBD1 on 5 matching bases. The germline gives CDR1 SGHDN, CDR2 FVKESK. V lost 4 bases, J lost 0 bases, and 15 bases lay in between. This CDR3 spans 16 amino acids. Here the CDR3 reads CASSPGGGATNYGYTF. CDR3 nucleotide sequence: TGTGCCAGCAGCCCTGGGGGGGGAGCCACTAACTATGGCTACACCTTC. Looking up the rest from reference TRBV14 and TRBJ1-2 gives the full variable domain: EAGVTQFPSHSVIEKGQTVTLRCDPISGHDNLYWYRRVMGKEIKFLLHFVKESKQDESGMPNNRFLAERTGGTYSTLKVQPAELEDSGVYFCASSPGGGATNYGYTFGSGTRLTVV.

J is TRBJ1-5 and V is TRBV19; D might be TRBD1 (5 bases). CDR1 and CDR2 (germline): LNHDA, SQIVND (reference sequence). The CDR3 covers 13 residues. V was clipped by 4 bases and J by 10 bases, with 14 bases between them. The CDR3 loop is CASSTLGGNPQHF. The DNA of the CDR3 is TGTGCCAGTAGTACCTTGGGGGGGAATCCCCAGCATTTT.

This clone has just one count. The gene calls are TRBV7-5 and TRBJ1-6. TRBV7-5 has pseudogene status. This CDR3 contains 11 residues. The CDR3, as DNA: TGTGCCAGAACGAGGAATTCACCCCTCCACTTT. The encoded protein is CARTRNSPLHF.

The rearrangement uses TRBV6-5 and TRBJ1-5, with 9 nucleotides matching TRBD1. V lost 5 bases to trimming and J lost 4 bases; unmatched junction nucleotides: 6. The germline V gene has CDR1 MNHEY and CDR2 SVGAGI. The length of the CDR3 is 15 residues. The CDR3 sequence: CASSRGQGDNQPQHF. The CDR3 coding sequence is TGTGCCAGCAGTAGGGGACAGGGAGATAATCAGCCCCAGCATTTT.

The chain combines TRBV5-1 with TRBJ2-3; 7 nucleotides match TRBD2. Trimming cost V 3 bases and J 0 bases; bases outside gene matches: 7. CDR1 and CDR2 (germline): SGHRS, YFSETQ. The CDR3 runs 16 residues. The CDR3 protein is CASSSRGRESTDTQYF. CDR3 DNA sequence: TGCGCCAGCAGCTCGCGGGGGAGGGAAAGCACAGATACGCAGTATTTT. The full variable domain, rest sourced from reference TRBV5-1 and TRBJ2-3, is KAGVTQTPRYLIKTRGQQVTLSCSPISGHRSVSWYQQTPGQGLQFLFEYFSETQRNKGNFPGRFSGRQFSNSRSEMNVSTLELGDSALYLCASSSRGRESTDTQYFGPGTRLTVL.